Detailed here is one T cell receptor (beta chain). Its specificity is not known. The record originates from a study of blood T cells in healthy people across ages. Study-wide findings and caveats: Unknown CMV status may confound age-related changes in expanded clones. Observed TCR beta diversity showed a strong correlation with the percentage of naive T cells as measured by flow cytometry.

Then a second PCR, running about 6 to 12 cycles, was carried out with a sample-barcoded 5' primer and a J-beta primer mix. TCRdb re-analysed the 5' RACE reads in MiXCR, keeping a single row per CDR3 protein. The table lists 1.5 million or so distinct CDR3 sequences, about 45% of them singletons, with roughly 3.7% in the top ten. Germline CDR1 is SGHTA and CDR2 is FQGTGA. V was pared by 5 bases and J by 5 bases, with 16 bases between. The length of the CDR3 is 16 residues. Healthy Caucasian individuals from Russia aged roughly 6 to 100 were enrolled as donors. A minimum of 6 million PBMCs was isolated per sample.

J is TRBJ1-6 and V is TRBV7-3, with D tentatively TRBD1 (6 bases). The receptor was isolated from a woman between 18 and 30 years old in good health. The sequenced sample consisted of blood. The CDR3 bases are TGTGCCAGCAGCAAGACCCCGGACAGAAATAATTCACCCCTCCACTTT. It encodes CASSKTPDRNNSPLHF. The whole variable domain, filled in from reference TRBV7-3 and TRBJ1-6, reads GAGVSQTPSNKVTEKGKYVELRCDPISGHTALYWYRQSLGQGPEFLIYFQGTGAADDSGLPNDRFFAVRPEGSVSTLKIQRTERGDSAVYLCASSKTPDRNNSPLHFGNGTRLTVT.